This record covers a single T cell receptor beta chain. Using immunoSEQ multiplex PCR, the repertoire was profiled, and TCRdb retains in-frame clones only, with some absent. Among approximately 60,000 clones listed, about nine tenths were seen once. The data were taken from a study of control samples from healthy donors and cancer patients. The germline V and J ends were trimmed by 5 bases and 8 bases, with 18 bases remaining between them. The CDR3 is 14 amino acids. Germline V gives CDR1 SEHNR, CDR2 FQNEAQ (reference sequence). The receptor's source is a woman between 45 and 65 years old with colorectal cancer. The sequenced sample was PBMCs. This chain links TRBV7-9 with TRBJ1-2, with D perhaps matching TRBD1 (5 bases). CDR3: CASSPLGAGLGYTF. Here the CDR3 DNA reads TGTGCCAGCAGCCCCCTAGGGGCAGGGCTGGGCTACACCTTC.